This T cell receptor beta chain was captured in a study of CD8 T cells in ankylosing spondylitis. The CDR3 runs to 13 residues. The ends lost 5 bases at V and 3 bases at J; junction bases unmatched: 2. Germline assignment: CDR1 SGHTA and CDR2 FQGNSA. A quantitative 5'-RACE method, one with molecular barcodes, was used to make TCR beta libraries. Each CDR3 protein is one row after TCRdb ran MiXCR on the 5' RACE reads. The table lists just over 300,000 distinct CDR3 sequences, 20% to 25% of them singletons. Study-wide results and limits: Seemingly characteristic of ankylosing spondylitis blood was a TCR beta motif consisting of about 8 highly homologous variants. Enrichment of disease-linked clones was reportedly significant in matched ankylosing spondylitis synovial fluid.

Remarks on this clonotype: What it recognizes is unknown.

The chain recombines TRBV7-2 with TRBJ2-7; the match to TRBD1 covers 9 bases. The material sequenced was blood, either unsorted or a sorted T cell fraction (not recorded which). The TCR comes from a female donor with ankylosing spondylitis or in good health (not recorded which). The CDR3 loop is CASSETGGYEQYF. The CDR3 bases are TGTGCCAGCAGCGAGACAGGGGGCTACGAGCAGTACTTC.